Reported below is one TCR beta chain. Its antigen is currently unknown. V shed 5 bases, J shed 15 bases, and the junction held 9 bases outside the gene matches. Germline V gene data show CDR1 as SEHNR and CDR2 as FQNEAQ (reference sequence). This CDR3 is 12 amino acids long. These data originate in a study of cytomegalovirus exposure and HLA in healthy donors. General study points: Many donors carried some public TCRs, although rarity characterized most TCR sequences.

TCRdb's table, derived via immunoSEQ multiplex PCR, lists solely in-frame clones and lacks some. Seen here are 350,000 or so clones, roughly 89% observed once, and the top ten hold about 0.8%. Specimen: PBMCs. The receptor was derived from a woman aged 18-29 years in good health and CMV-seronegative. J is TRBJ2-1 and V is TRBV7-9; 8 bases are a match to TRBD1. The CDR3 spells CASSATGGVGFF. CDR3 nucleotides: TGTGCCAGCAGCGCAACAGGGGGTGTCGGGTTCTTC.